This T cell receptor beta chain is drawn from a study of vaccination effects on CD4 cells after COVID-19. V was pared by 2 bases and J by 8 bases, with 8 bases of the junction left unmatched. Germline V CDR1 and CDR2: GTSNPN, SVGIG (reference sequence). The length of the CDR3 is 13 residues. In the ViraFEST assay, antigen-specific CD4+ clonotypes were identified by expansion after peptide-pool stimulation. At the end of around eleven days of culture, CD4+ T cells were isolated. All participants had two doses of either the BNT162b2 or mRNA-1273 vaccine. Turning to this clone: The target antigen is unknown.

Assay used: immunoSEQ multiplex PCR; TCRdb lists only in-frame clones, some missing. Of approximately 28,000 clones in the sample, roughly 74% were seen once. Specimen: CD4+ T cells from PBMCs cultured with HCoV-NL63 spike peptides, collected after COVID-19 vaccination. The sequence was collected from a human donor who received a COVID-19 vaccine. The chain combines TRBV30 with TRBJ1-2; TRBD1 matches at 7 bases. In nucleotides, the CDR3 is TGTGCCTGGAGTCGGGACAGACCGAAGGGCTACACCTTC. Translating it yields CAWSRDRPKGYTF.